This T cell receptor (beta chain) was recovered during a study of PD-L1 blockade in urothelial cancer. This table comes from immunoSEQ multiplex PCR, and its TCRdb copy is limited to in-frame clones, with some not included. Of 75,000 to 95,000 clones listed, approximately 90% are singletons. Between the trimmed V and J ends, which lost 0 bases and 10 bases, there was a span of 25 bases. CDR3 length equals 18 residues. CDR1 and CDR2 from the germline V gene are WNHNN and SYGVQD (reference sequence). Time point: peripheral blood 6 weeks after treatment start. The sequenced sample was PBMCs, obtained around atezolizumab (anti-PD-L1) treatment. The TCR was taken from a woman older than 75 with urothelial cancer. The chain recombines TRBV10-1 with TRBJ2-1; a possible D gene is TRBD2 (6 bases). The CDR3 reads CASSESTRLVGRQWEQFF. For the CDR3, the DNA is TGCGCCAGCAGTGAGTCGACTCGACTAGTCGGCCGACAATGGGAGCAGTTCTTC.